This T cell receptor beta chain was identified in a study of tumor-infiltrating lymphocytes in primary liver carcinoma. This clonotype appeared many times. Bulk tissue was left unsorted, and RNA and DNA were co-extracted from about 19-30 mg of it. Using a constant-region primer together with ProtoScript II reverse transcriptase, TCR beta cDNA was made from about 500 ng of total RNA. For TCR beta, libraries were produced by three nested multiplex PCR rounds using slightly modified ARM-PCR. Amplification in the first two PCR rounds was performed using TRBV1-TRBV30 forward primers and a C-beta reverse primer for 10 cycles each. One entry per CDR3 protein results from TCRdb running MiXCR on the multiplex PCR reads. The sample gives over 100,000 distinct CDR3 sequences, around 65% of which show up once; more than 7% is in the top ten. The ends lost 2 bases at V and 7 bases at J; junction bases unmatched: 9. Germline CDR1 reads MNHNY; CDR2 reads SVGAGI (reference sequence). The CDR3 loop spans 15 amino acids.

Sequencing input: tumor-adjacent normal liver tissue. This chain joins TRBV6-6 and TRBJ1-2, with 8 bases aligning to TRBD1. This clonotype originated in a woman in her fifties or sixties with primary liver carcinoma and hepatitis B virus infection. Here the CDR3 DNA reads TGTGCCAGCAGTTACGGTGGACAGGGAGAGGGTGGCTACACCTTC. As protein: CASSYGGQGEGGYTF.